This TCR beta chain derives from a study of blood T cell repertoires in COVID-19 (dated by TCRdb to the early 2020s). Broadly, across the study: Collaborator samples came from the United States, Italy and Spain and covered acute and convalescent phases of COVID-19. The dataset comprised deeply sampled blood TCRbeta repertoires from subjects exposed to, actively infected with, or recovered from COVID-19. Where HLA class I and class II types were available, the types were taken from metadata supplied by the sample provider, not from assay-based typing. The sample metadata nearly always contained a de-identified subject ID, COVID-19 status, age in years and sex. The repertoires were made available in a free public database intended to serve as a resource for research on the immune response to SARS-CoV-2. The material from the prospective study consisted of cDNA or gDNA derived from T cells, B-cell-depleted T cells, or PBMCs. The samples were drawn from two sources: the first 160 participants of the ongoing ImmuneRACE study, and 950 to 1,500 subjects contributed by 6 global collaborators. The paper's findings and limits, for the study overall: The quantity of clinical and demographic metadata differed by source and by participant and was supplied without curation.

TCRbeta CDR3 regions were amplified from genomic DNA using the immunoSEQ Assay, a bias-controlled multiplex PCR. Under the source paper's analysis protocol: The number of nucleated cells in each sample was estimated by amplification of reference gene primers within the assay. To quantify the absolute abundance of each unique TCRbeta CDR3 rearrangement, sequence reads were collapsed and filtered. For each sample, productive Simpson clonality was calculated by taking the square root of Simpson's diversity index across productive rearrangements. This is the immuneACCESS table as TCRdb keeps it, with only in-frame sequences that have V and J called. A part of the clones is gone; compared with another copy, unresolved V genes explain less than half, and the rest is unexplained. That table furnishes V, J and clone size, whereas the DNA furnished D and trimming. Within this sample are about 87,000 clones, with about 84% of them counted one time only. The top ten hold roughly 25% of the sample.

The germline V gene yields ENHRY for CDR1 and SYGVKD for CDR2. Trimming leaves V shorter by 2 bases and J shorter by 7 bases, with the junction holding 4 bases beyond the gene matches. The CDR3 starts with the cysteine, ends with the phenylalanine, and has 15 residues. The DNA shown is the 45-base CDR3, in frame from base 1. Whole blood was collected in K2EDTA tubes by collaborating institutions according to the institutions' own protocols. For TCRbeta analysis, collaborator samples were shipped as frozen whole blood, as isolated PBMCs, or as DNA extracted from either sample type. Details on this clone: Its antigen remains undetermined. Base qualities are missing; no much larger clone stands one base away.

The receptor was derived from a human donor in a cohort sampled during active COVID-19. The sample consisted of peripheral blood. Recombination joined TRBV10-3 with TRBJ2-1, with 11 bases in between that match TRBD2. The DNA reads TGTGCCATCAGTGAGGGGGGACTAGCGGAAAATGAGCAGTTCTTC. Its translation is CAISEGGLAENEQFF.